This TCR beta chain was captured in a study of regulatory T cells in long-lasting Graves disease (dated by TCRdb to about 2021). About the full investigation: Newly diagnosed Graves' disease patients had taken antithyroid drugs for less than 3 months. Peripheral blood TCR sequencing and RNA sequencing compared persistent Graves' disease patients with newly diagnosed Graves' disease patients. The study was registered as a clinical trial and conducted in China. A total of 35 or so samples underwent TCR sequencing: some 13 from persistent and some 20 from newly diagnosed Graves' disease patients.

Libraries came from multiplex PCR. This sample was sequenced with an Illumina HiSeq 4000. TCR beta libraries were built with iRepertoire HTBI primers and Arm-PCR amplification of CDR3 regions. Before sequencing, the PCR products went through gel purification. The paper's processing steps were these. Gene usage analysis of CDR3 amino acid clonotypes relied on the roughly 60 TRBV and 14 TRBJ segments identified across samples. Filtered high-quality paired reads were merged into contigs using COPE and FqMerger. Contigs were aligned with BLAST to IMGT TRBV, TRBD and TRBJ reference genes, and CDR3 was defined per IMGT. Any clonotype with a frequency above 0.1% was counted as a highly expanded clone. Shannon entropy was used to measure repertoire diversity, and the Gini coefficient was used to measure V-J evenness. Clonotypes shared by more than one individual were considered public. TCRdb cleaned the public reads at Q25 with fastp, built clones with MiXCR and kept in-frame beta chains. A single entry per CDR3 protein holds the most common genes and DNA from its merged rows. V and J calls and clone size were set by TCRdb, not the authors. In this sample the table shows 380,000 or so distinct CDR3 sequences, around 15% of which occur a single time. 20% to 25% of the sample comes from the top ten.

Spanning cysteine to phenylalanine, the CDR3 consists of 14 amino acids. The CDR3 DNA has 42 bases and is translated from base 1. V drops 3 bases and J drops 4 bases, leaving 12 bases in between. Looking up the germline V gene (reference sequence) yields CDR1 MNHEY and CDR2 SMNVEV. Concerning this clonotype itself: The clone's antigen remains unknown. Base qualities were left out, and no much larger clone turns up one base away.

The sample's time point label is to be understood as: newly diagnosed GD, antithyroid drugs for less than 3 months. RNA was extracted from PBMCs in TRIzol for both TCR sequencing and RNA sequencing. The diagnosis of Graves' disease followed American Thyroid Association guidelines. The patients came from an endocrinology department in Xi'an, China. Each patient gave 7 to 9.5 milliliters of peripheral blood, collected in an EDTA anticoagulant tube. Ficoll Paque Plus density gradient separation was used to isolate PBMCs, and no further T cell sorting was done. An Agilent 2100 Bioanalyzer and agarose gel were used to assess RNA quality, and a NanoDrop 2000 was used to measure RNA concentration. Paper-wide results and their limitations: Lower TCR Shannon entropy and fewer highly expanded clones were observed in persistent Graves' disease patients than in newly diagnosed patients, which suggested clonal expansion. The small sample size was acknowledged by the authors as a limitation that may reduce accuracy. Sequencing and analysis were limited to the TCR beta chain. Persistent patients shared more public clonotypes among themselves (2,741) than newly diagnosed patients did (roughly 920). Preferential use of TRBV28, TRBJ1-2 and TRBJ2-5 was observed in persistent disease, whereas TRBV20-1 and TRBJ2-1 were favored in newly diagnosed disease. The study examined only peripheral blood because the primary lesion, thyroid tissue, could not be accessed.

The data were also submitted as part of a second study, on T cells in Graves' hyperthyroidism and ophthalmopathy. As the second study states: Stable Graves' hyperthyroidism was defined as the absence of progression to ophthalmopathy over 18 months of follow-up. Hyperthyroidism patients were newly diagnosed, had a disease duration of under 2 months, and were aged 18 to 65 years. Exclusion was applied to patients with uncontrolled infections, other autoimmune diseases, pregnancy or lactation. Clinical symptoms, serum thyroxine and TRAb, thyroid ultrasound, and orbital computed tomography formed the basis for the diagnoses. For the first round of RT-PCR on the TCR CDR3, the HTBI primer set was used together with the Qiagen OneStep RT-PCR kit. Blood samples also contained most of the expanded thyroid clonotypes (frequency above 0.001), which suggests that blood repertoires may reflect thyroid immune responses. Ophthalmopathy was separated from stable hyperthyroidism by a 13 V-J signature model, with around 90% sensitivity and approximately 84% specificity obtained in cross-validation and 80%/75% obtained in testing. In validation, progression to ophthalmopathy was predicted by the model with almost 71% sensitivity and roughly 72% specificity, a median of approximately 7.1 months before onset. A discovery cohort of 95 to 100 patients, roughly 43 with Graves' ophthalmopathy and over 55 with stable Graves' hyperthyroidism, was used to find distinguishing TCR V-J signatures. Whether ophthalmopathy could be predicted prospectively was tested in an independent validation cohort made up of about 18 hyperthyroidism patients plus 17 patients who later progressed to ophthalmopathy. For training and testing, the 100 or so patients in the discovery cohort were randomly divided in a 7:3 ratio. In addition, the study compared T-cell repertoires in thyroid tissue and in blood from several Graves' hyperthyroidism patients. After blood sampling, hyperthyroidism patients were treated with methimazole at a starting dose of 30 mg daily, and ophthalmopathy patients were treated with high-dose intravenous methylprednisolone. Libraries were constructed in a second round of multiplex PCR, after which size selection and purification were carried out. Sequencing of the libraries was done on an Illumina HiSeq2000 using paired-end 100 bp reads. SOAPnuke was used to process the raw data, removing reads that contained adapters or uncalled bases, had a mean Phred below 15, or lacked an exact match to the constant primer or identifier. High-quality paired reads were merged using COPE v1.2.5, and each unique nucleotide sequence was defined as a clonotype. MiTCR v1.1 was used to align the clonotypes against IMGT TRBV, TRBD and TRBJ reference segments. Analysis was restricted to V-J combinations with a frequency above 0.0001, which covered roughly 99% of repertoires. A TCS score was defined as the ratio of F50 (clonal expansion) to E x V (chaos), with BLOSUM62-based TCRdist applied between CDR3 peptides within each V-J. Welch's t-statistics and random forest reduced around 550 V-J features to 13, which were used in a naive Bayes classifier (R e1071). Sample size was not statistically predetermined, and investigators were not blinded to group allocation. The paper reports TCR Vbeta CDR3 sequencing of roughly 140 peripheral blood samples: fewer than 50 ophthalmopathy, about 75 hyperthyroidism and 17 progressor patients.

The material was peripheral blood mononuclear cells (PBMCs), obtained at new diagnosis, from a patient treated with antithyroid drugs. The clonotype was recovered from a woman younger than 35 with Graves disease. Donor details come from another sample of the same person, matched by shared clones. The chain uses TRBV27 and TRBJ1-1, and perhaps TRBD1 as D gene, on 6 matching bases. The CDR3 is CASSLVGRGTEAFF. DNA sequence: TGTGCCAGCAGTTTGGTGGGCAGGGGCACTGAAGCTTTCTTT.